This TCR beta chain comes out of a study of vaccination and CD4 T cells after COVID-19. In germline, CDR1 is DFQATT, CDR2 SNEGSKA (reference sequence). This CDR3 has 14 amino acids. V was shortened by 1 base and J by 2 bases, with 9 bases between the two germline ends. Notes on this clonotype: What it recognizes is unknown.

The Oncomine TCR Beta short-read assay sequenced DNA from cultured CD4+ T cells. TCRdb reprocessed the PCR reads with MiXCR, giving one entry per CDR3 protein. The sample carries about 21,000 distinct CDR3 sequences, roughly 46% recorded once. Time point here: late sampling 161 to 241 days after vaccination in three convalescent patients. Treatment reported: roughly 10-day PBMC culture with coronavirus spike peptide pools or control peptides (ViraFEST assay). This receptor was obtained from a human donor who had recovered from COVID-19. Specimen: CD4+ T cells from blood, cultured in vitro, collected about 7 months after SARS-CoV-2 vaccination. The genes are TRBV20-1 and TRBJ1-5, with D unclear. Here the CDR3 DNA reads TGCAGTGCTAGAGTCTGGCAGGGCAATCAGCCCCAGCATTTT. As protein: CSARVWQGNQPQHF.